This T cell receptor (beta chain) comes out of a study of regulatory T cells in long-lasting Graves disease. Study observations and caveats: Persistent Graves' cases showed lower TCR diversity than newly diagnosed cases.

This CDR3 region has 15 residues. The J segment lost 1 base and the V segment lost 7 bases, leaving 9 bases of the junction unmatched. This sample's time point: newly diagnosed GD, antithyroid drugs for less than 3 months. Preparation of the TCR library used RNA extracted from PBMCs. The sample holds many counts of this clonotype. Antigen unknown. Researchers made TCR beta libraries by using iRepertoire HTBI primers and running Arm-PCR on CDR3 regions. Authors' processing steps: Across the samples, identification revealed approximately 66 TRBV and 14 TRBJ segments. TCRdb recomputed calls from the multiplex PCR reads with MiXCR, one row per CDR3 protein. The V and J calls come from TCRdb's annotation, not from the publication. The sample contains around 250,000 distinct CDR3 sequences, 15% to 20% of which appear only once. Another study also made use of these data, one on T cells in Graves' hyperthyroidism and ophthalmopathy.

The TCR sequence derives from a woman between 25 and 40 years old with Graves disease. This sequence joins TRBV12-3 or TRBV12-4 and TRBJ2-7; 8 nucleotides agree with TRBD2. The starting material was peripheral blood mononuclear cells (PBMCs), obtained at new diagnosis, from a patient treated with antithyroid drugs. The DNA of the CDR3 is TGTGCCAGCACCCTTGGCGGGGGGTGGTCCTACGAGCAGTACTTC. This encodes CASTLGGGWSYEQYF.